The sequence of this TCR beta chain was determined in a study of blood T cell repertoires in COVID-19. Assay: immunoSEQ multiplex PCR; the TCRdb copy retains only in-frame clones and omits some. The data show 190,000 or so clones, with roughly 85% seen just once and under 20% held by the top ten. This TCR derives from a man aged 35 to 55 who had recovered from COVID-19. Material: PBMCs or T cells enriched from blood (not recorded which).

CDR3 residues: CATSDSKSTGGEQYF. CDR3 nucleotide sequence: TGTGCCACCAGTGATTCAAAGTCGACAGGGGGCGAGCAGTACTTC. The chain recombines TRBV24-1 with TRBJ2-7; 9 bases agree with TRBD1. CDR3 length: 15 residues. Germline assignment: CDR1 KGHDR and CDR2 SFDVKD. V lost 2 bases, J lost 6 bases, and 7 bases stayed unmatched.